The entry below gives a single T cell receptor beta chain sequence along with its context. Its target is unknown. Profiling relied on immunoSEQ multiplex PCR, and the TCRdb table lists in-frame clones only, not all of them. Found here are roughly 130,000 clones, roughly four fifths of them singletons; the top ten hold about 1.5%. V lost 0 bases and J lost 0; bases outside the gene matches: 4. In germline, CDR1 is ENHRY, CDR2 SYGVKD. This CDR3 region has 17 residues. The donors were members of the validation cohort, which comprised 120 subjects and was separate from the first cohort of 666 subjects. These data come from a study of cytomegalovirus exposure and HLA in healthy donors. Findings and limits, study-wide: The tendency of first-cohort TCR clusters to co-occur in the 120 validation repertoires was identified by a subsequent analysis. Under in vitro conditions, three CMV-associated chains were confirmed as specific for CMV antigens. Altogether, 150 to 200 TCR beta chains were recorded as cytomegalovirus-associated.

This receptor was obtained from a woman in her twenties or thirties in good health and CMV-seronegative. The material sequenced was PBMCs. The rearrangement links TRBV10-3 to TRBJ2-1; 8 bases line up with TRBD2. The CDR3 loop reads CAISESPGGSSYNEQFF. CDR3 DNA sequence: TGTGCCATCAGTGAGTCCCCGGGGGGGAGCTCCTACAATGAGCAGTTCTTC.